This T cell receptor beta chain was sequenced in a study of T-cell reconstitution after alpha-beta-depleted transplantation in children. This CDR3 spans 15 amino acids. V lost 3 bases, J lost 5 bases, and 9 bases stayed unmatched. Preparation of the TCRbeta library used unique molecular identifiers. From the PCR reads, TCRdb called clonotypes with MiXCR, one entry per CDR3 protein. The table has about 350,000 distinct CDR3 sequences, roughly 14% seen once. At least ten counts were recorded for this clonotype. The material was PBMCs, obtained from the stem cell graft. J is TRBJ1-1 and V is TRBV12-3 or TRBV12-4, with 7 bases lining up with TRBD1. This TCR derives from a human donor who donated a stem cell graft to a child with Fanconi anemia. CDR3 residues: CASSLDRLLGTEAFF. In DNA form, the CDR3 reads TGTGCCAGCAGTTTGGACAGGCTACTCGGGACTGAAGCTTTCTTT.